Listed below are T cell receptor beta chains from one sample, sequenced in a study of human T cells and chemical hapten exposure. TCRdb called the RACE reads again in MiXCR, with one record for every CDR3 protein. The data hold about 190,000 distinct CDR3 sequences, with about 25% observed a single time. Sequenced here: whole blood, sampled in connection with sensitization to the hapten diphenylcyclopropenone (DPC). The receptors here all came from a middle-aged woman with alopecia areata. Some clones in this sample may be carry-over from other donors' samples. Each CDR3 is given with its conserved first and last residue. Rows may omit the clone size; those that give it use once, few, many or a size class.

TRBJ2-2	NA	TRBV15	CATSRTATGELFF
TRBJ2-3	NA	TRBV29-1	CSVDAMLAGELSGTDTQYF
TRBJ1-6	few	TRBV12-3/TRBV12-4	CASSSGHSPLHF
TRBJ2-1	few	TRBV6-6	CASRPGLAGGHNEQFF
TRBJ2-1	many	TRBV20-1	CSARPPGLYNEQFF
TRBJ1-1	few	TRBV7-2	CASSLAKYTEAFF
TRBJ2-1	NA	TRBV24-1	CATSGGGLQGREQFF
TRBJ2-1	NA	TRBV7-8	CASSPEAGAGYNEQFF
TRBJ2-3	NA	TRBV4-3	CASSQGSSPTDTQYF
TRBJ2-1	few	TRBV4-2	CASSQGLLHYF
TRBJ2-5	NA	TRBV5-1	CASSLSREAQETQYF
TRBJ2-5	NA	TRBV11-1	CASSSPLMDSPGKQETQYF
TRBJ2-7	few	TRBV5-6	CASSQGVSPSYEQYF
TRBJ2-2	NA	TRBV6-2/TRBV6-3	CASTNHVLSAGELFF
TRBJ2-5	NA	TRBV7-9	CASSLAEYQETQYF
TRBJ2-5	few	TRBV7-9	CASSLNDRAETQYF
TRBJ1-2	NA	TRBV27	CASSPTNRGLNYGYTF
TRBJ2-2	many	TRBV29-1	CSASTGSGINTGELFF
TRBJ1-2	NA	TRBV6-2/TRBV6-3	CASSLRTGPRYGYTF
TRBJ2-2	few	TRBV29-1	CSVPIPDRFTGELFF
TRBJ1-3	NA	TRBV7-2	CASSLATFGNTIYF
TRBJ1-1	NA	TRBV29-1	CSVSAGPNTEAFF
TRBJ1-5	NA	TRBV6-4	CASSASPGNQPQHF
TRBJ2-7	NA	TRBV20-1	CSARGGTKGQYF
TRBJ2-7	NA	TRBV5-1	CASSLHESFYEQYF
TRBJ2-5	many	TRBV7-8	CASTLWRTTETQYF
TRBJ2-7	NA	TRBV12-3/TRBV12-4	CASGGFDRPGSYEQYF
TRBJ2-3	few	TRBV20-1	CSARGERIWADTQYF
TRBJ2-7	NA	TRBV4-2	CASSQAVRGYEQYF
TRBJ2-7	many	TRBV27	CASSAAGVREQYF
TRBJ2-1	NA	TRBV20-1	CSARTRDSRTYNEQFF
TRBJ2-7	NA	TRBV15	CATSREFRVASEQYF
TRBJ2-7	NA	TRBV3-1	CASSLSGSGRSEQYF
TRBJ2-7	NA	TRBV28	CASSLTSIGYEQYF
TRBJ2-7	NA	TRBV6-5	CASSYRRDRSYEQYF
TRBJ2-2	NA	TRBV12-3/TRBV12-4	CASSTTGAGELFF
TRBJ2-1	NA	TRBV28	CANNPRQFSEQFF